In its sample, the clone carrying this T cell receptor (beta chain) was seen many times. Unique molecular identifiers were used in preparing the TCRbeta library. TCRdb fed the PCR reads into MiXCR, producing one record per CDR3 protein. The sample holds roughly 220,000 distinct CDR3 sequences; around 8.9% are singletons and the top ten take 5% to 5.5%. The ends lost 2 bases at V and 4 bases at J; junction bases unmatched: 6. The CDR3 is 16 residues long. The germline V gene has CDR1 KGHSH and CDR2 LQKENI. The sample originates from a study of T-cell reconstitution after alpha-beta-depleted transplantation in children.

The sequences come from PBMCs from the stem cell graft donor, collected from the stem cell graft. The TCR sequence derives from a human donor who donated a stem cell graft to a child with SCID. The gene calls are TRBV18 and TRBJ1-5; 9 bases map to TRBD1. The CDR3 DNA sequence: TGTGCCAGCTCACCATTCCCGGGACAGGGAAATCAGCCCCAGCATTTT. Translation: CASSPFPGQGNQPQHF.